A single sample gave rise to the 8 T cell receptor beta chains below, sequenced in a study of neurological immune-mediated disorders. From the 5' RACE reads, TCRdb called clonotypes with MiXCR, one entry per CDR3 protein. Of about 33,000 distinct CDR3 sequences detected, about 1.6% appear once; the ten largest clones hold approximately 8.7%. The source material was PBMCs. Receptors were obtained from a woman aged 25-40 years with multiple sclerosis.

This clonotype was counted ten times or more. One base away lies a much larger clone, so this may be a sequencing read error. As the CDR3 is not closed by the conserved phenylalanine or tryptophan, this likely results from a read error. The rearrangement joins TRBV12-3 or TRBV12-4 to TRBJ1-6; D perhaps matches TRBD1 (6 bases). The V and J ends lost 6 bases and 5 bases respectively, with 8 bases between them. This CDR3 has 13 amino acids. In DNA form, the CDR3 reads TGTGCCAGCAGACGGACAGATAATTCACCCCTCCACTGT. This translates into CASRRTDNSPLHC.

This clonotype was recorded at least ten times. The chain has TRBV9 and TRBJ2-1; the match to TRBD1 covers 9 bases. The CDR3 is 15 residues long. V gave up 4 bases and J gave up 7 bases; unmatched junction bases: 9. Per the germline V gene, CDR1 is SGDLS and CDR2 is YYNGEE. The CDR3 spells CASSTEDRGFNEQFF. The CDR3 coding sequence is TGTGCCAGCAGCACCGAGGACAGGGGTTTTAATGAGCAGTTCTTC.

This clonotype showed up many times. The chain couples TRBV10-3 to TRBJ2-7, with 9 bases identical to TRBD2. CDR3 size: 16 residues. Germline V gene lookup returns CDR1 ENHRY and CDR2 SYGVKD. With V trimmed by 1 base and J by 5 bases, 9 bases remained unmatched. The CDR3 DNA follows: TGTGCCATCAGTGAGTGGGCTAGCGGGGCCACCCACGAGCAGTACTTC. It yields the protein CAISEWASGATHEQYF.

This clonotype showed up many times. The chain uses TRBV25-1 and TRBJ2-5, with D unresolved. Germline loops: CDR1 MGHDK, CDR2 SYGVNS. The CDR3 consists of 13 residues. V lost 8 bases and J 1 base, leaving 11 bases between the germline ends. CDR3 in amino acids: CASLSAPQETQYF. The CDR3 DNA reads as TGTGCCAGCCTCTCCGCCCCCCAAGAGACCCAGTACTTC.

This clonotype came up many times. The V call is TRBV7-9, the J call TRBJ2-1; maybe TRBD2 (6 bases). Germline V gives CDR1 SEHNR, CDR2 FQNEAQ (reference sequence). Trimming removed 6 bases from V and 5 bases from J, with 20 bases in between. This CDR3 spans 16 amino acids. The CDR3 protein is CASSSQRLDKNNEQFF. The CDR3 DNA reads TGTGCCAGCAGTTCCCAGCGACTAGACAAGAACAATGAGCAGTTCTTC.

By sample fraction, this clonotype is medium-sized (0.01 to 0.1%). This chain connects TRBV5-1 to TRBJ1-1; no clear D. The CDR3 is 14 amino acids. The ends were cut back, 0 bases at V and 1 base at J, with 7 bases in the middle. Germline CDR1 SGHRS, CDR2 YFSETQ. For the CDR3, the DNA is TGCGCCAGCAGCTTGGAGGGTGCGAACACTGAAGCTTTCTTT. Protein: CASSLEGANTEAFF.

There are many counts of this clonotype. This sequence joins TRBV9 and TRBJ2-7, with D perhaps TRBD1 (6 bases). The CDR3 is made up of 14 amino acids. V was shortened by 7 bases and J by 0 bases, with 14 bases between the two germline ends. The germline gives CDR1 SGDLS, CDR2 YYNGEE. CDR3 residues: CASSQTGFSYEQYF. Here the CDR3 DNA reads TGTGCCAGCTCACAGACAGGCTTCTCCTACGAGCAGTACTTC.

This clonotype was counted at least ten times. The rearrangement uses TRBV12-3 or TRBV12-4 and TRBJ1-6; perhaps TRBD1 as D (5 bases). The CDR3 consists of 12 residues. V was pared by 8 bases and J by 7 bases, with 9 bases between. CDR3 region: CASSGRNSPLHF. The CDR3 nucleotides are TGTGCCAGCTCAGGGAGAAATTCACCCCTCCACTTT.